Below, one T cell receptor beta chain is given with its context. This entry comes from a study of blood T cell repertoires in COVID-19. Whole-study context: Nucleic acid was either cDNA or gDNA, and it came from T cells, B-cell-depleted T cells, or PBMCs.

CDR3 length: 14 residues. CDR1 is SGHRS, CDR2 YFSETQ, per germline. The V segment lost 1 base and the J segment 7 bases; nucleotides outside the gene matches: 7. Generated by immunoSEQ multiplex PCR, the TCRdb table keeps only in-frame clones and is missing some. The sample yields hundreds of thousands of clones, about 89% seen once. The rearrangement joins TRBV5-1 to TRBJ1-2; TRBD1 matches 7 bases. This receptor was obtained from a man aged 35-49 years who had recovered from COVID-19. The sample comprised PBMCs or T cells enriched from blood (not recorded which). The DNA for the CDR3 is TGCGCCAGCAGCTTGCCCGACAGGGCGGTTGGCTACACCTTC. The encoded protein is CASSLPDRAVGYTF.